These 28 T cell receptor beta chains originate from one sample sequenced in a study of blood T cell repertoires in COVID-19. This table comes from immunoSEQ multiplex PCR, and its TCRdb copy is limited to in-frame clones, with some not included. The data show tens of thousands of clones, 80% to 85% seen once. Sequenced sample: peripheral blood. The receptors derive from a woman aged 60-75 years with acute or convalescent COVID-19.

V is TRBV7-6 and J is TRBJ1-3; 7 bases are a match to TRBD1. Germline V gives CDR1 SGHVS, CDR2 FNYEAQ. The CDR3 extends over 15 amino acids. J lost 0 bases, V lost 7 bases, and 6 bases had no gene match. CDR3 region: CASTGTVISGNTIYF. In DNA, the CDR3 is TGTGCCAGCACCGGGACAGTGATCTCTGGAAACACCATATATTTT.

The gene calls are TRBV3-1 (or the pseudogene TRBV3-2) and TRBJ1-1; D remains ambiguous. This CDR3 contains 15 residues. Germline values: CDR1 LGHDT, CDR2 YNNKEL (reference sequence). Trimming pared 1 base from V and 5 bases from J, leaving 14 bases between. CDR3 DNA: TGTGCCAGCAGCCAAGCGTTTGAGGGAGGGACTGAAGCTTTCTTT. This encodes CASSQAFEGGTEAFF.

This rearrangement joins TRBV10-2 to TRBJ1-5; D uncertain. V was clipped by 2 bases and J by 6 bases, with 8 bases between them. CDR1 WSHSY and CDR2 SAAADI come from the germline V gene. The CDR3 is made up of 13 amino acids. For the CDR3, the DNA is TGCGCCAGCAGTGAGAACCTAGCTCAGCCCCAGCATTTT. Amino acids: CASSENLAQPQHF.

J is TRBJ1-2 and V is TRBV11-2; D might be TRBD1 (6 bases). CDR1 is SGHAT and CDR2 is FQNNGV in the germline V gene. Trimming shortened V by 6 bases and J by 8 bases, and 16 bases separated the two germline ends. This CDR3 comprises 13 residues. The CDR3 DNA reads TGTGCCAGCAGAGGAGAGGGGGTGAGAGGCTACACCTTC. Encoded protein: CASRGEGVRGYTF.

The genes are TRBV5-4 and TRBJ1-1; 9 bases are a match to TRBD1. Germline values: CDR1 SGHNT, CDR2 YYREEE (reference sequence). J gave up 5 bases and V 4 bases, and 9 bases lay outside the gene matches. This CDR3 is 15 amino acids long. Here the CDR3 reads CASSPLQGASTEAFF. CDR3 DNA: TGTGCCAGCAGCCCGCTACAGGGGGCTAGTACTGAAGCTTTCTTT.

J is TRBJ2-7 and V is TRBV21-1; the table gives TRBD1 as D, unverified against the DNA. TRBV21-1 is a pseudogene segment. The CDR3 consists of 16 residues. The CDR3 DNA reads TGTGCCAGCAGCGGAGGGAGGACAGGGGAGCTCGACGAGCAGTACTTC. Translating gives CASSGGRTGELDEQYF.

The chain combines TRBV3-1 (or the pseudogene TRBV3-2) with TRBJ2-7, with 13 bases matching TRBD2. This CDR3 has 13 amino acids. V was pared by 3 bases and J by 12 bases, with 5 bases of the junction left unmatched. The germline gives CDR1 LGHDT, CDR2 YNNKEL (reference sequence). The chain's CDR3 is CASSQTSGGPRYF. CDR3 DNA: TGTGCCAGCAGCCAGACTAGCGGGGGGCCCCGGTACTTC.

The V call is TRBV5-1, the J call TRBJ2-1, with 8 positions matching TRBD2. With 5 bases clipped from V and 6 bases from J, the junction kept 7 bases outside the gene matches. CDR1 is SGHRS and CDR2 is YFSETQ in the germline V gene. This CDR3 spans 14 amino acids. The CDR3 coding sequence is TGCGCCAGCAGGGGGGGAGCGGGAGTCAATGAGCAGTTCTTC. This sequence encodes CASRGGAGVNEQFF.

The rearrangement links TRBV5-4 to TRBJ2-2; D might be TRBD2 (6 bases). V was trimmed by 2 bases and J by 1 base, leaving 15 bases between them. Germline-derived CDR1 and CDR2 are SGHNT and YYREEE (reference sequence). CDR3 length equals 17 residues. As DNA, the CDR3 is TGTGCCAGCAGCTTCGGAGGGAGACGGCAGAACACCGGGGAGCTGTTTTTT. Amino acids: CASSFGGRRQNTGELFF.

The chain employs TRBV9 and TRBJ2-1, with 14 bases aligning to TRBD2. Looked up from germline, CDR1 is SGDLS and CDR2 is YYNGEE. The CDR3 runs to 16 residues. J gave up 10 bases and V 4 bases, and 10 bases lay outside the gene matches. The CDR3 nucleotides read TGTGCCAGCAGCCCCCGACTAGCGGGGGGGCTACGGGAGCAGTTCTTC. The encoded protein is CASSPRLAGGLREQFF.

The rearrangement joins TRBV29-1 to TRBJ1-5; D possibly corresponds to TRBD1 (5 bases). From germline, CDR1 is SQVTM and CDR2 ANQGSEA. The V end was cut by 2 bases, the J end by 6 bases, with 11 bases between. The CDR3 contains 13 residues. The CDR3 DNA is TGCAGCGTTGAATCTACGGGGGGTCAGCCCCAGCATTTT. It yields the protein CSVESTGGQPQHF.

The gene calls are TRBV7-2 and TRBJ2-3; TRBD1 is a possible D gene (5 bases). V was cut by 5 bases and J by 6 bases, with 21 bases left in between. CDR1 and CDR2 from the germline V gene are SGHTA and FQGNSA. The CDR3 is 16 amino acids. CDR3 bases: TGTGCCAGCAGCCTATCGGCGGATGTACAGGTGGATACGCAGTATTTT. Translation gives CASSLSADVQVDTQYF.

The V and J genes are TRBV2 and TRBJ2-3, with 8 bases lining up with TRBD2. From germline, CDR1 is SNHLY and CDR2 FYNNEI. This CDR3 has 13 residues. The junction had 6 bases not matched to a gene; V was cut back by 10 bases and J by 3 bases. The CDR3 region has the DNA TGTGCCACTTCGCGACTAGCGACAGATACGCAGTATTTT. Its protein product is CATSRLATDTQYF.

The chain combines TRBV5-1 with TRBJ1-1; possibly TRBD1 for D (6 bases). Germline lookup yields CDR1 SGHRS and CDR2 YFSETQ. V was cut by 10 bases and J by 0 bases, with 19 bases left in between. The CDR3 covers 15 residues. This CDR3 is CAPRSPQGMNTEAFF. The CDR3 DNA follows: TGCGCCCCAAGGTCGCCCCAGGGGATGAACACTGAAGCTTTCTTT.

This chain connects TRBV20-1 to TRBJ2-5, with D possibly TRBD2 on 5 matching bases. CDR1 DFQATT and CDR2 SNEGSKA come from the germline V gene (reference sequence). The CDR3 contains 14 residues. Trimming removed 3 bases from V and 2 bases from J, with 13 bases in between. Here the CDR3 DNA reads TGCAGTGCTAGTAAAGTAACGGGGCAAGAGACCCAGTACTTC. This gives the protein CSASKVTGQETQYF.

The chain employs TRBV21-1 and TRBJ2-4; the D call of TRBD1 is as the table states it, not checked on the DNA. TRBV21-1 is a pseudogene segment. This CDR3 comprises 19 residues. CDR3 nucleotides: TGTGCCAGCAGCGGACGACAGGAAGTCATTTGGGAGGCCAAAAACATTCAGTACTTC. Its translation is CASSGRQEVIWEAKNIQYF.

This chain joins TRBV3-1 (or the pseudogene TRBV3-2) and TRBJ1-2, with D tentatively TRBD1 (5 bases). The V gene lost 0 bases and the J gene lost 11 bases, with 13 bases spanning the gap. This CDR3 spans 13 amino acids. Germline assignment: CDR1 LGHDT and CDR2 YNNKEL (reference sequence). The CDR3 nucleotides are TGTGCCAGCAGCCAAGATTTCGGGGGACCTTACACCTTC. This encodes CASSQDFGGPYTF.

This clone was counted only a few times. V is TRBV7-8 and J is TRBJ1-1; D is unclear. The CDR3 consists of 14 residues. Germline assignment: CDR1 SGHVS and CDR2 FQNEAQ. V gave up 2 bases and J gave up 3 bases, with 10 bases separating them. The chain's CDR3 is CASSLLLGDTEAFF. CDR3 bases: TGTGCCAGCAGCTTACTCCTCGGGGACACTGAAGCTTTCTTT.

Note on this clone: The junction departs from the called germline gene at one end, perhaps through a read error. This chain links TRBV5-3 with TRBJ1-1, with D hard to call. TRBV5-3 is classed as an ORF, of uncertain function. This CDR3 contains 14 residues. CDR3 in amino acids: CAGRSTGKNTEAFF. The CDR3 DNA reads TGTGCCGGAAGGAGTACGGGGAAGAACACTGAAGCTTTCTTT.

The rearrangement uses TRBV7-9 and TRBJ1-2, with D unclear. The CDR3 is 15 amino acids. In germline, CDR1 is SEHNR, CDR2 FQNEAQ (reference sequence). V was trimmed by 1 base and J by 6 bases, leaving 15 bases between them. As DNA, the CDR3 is TGTGCCAGCAGCTTAGAATTGTCGAAAGGAGATGGCTACACCTTC. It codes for CASSLELSKGDGYTF.

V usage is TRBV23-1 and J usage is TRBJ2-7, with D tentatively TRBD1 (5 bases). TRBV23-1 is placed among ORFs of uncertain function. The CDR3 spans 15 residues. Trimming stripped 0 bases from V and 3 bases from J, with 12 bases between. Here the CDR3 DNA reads TGCGCCAGCAGTCAATCAGGAGACAGCTACTACGAGCAGTACTTC. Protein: CASSQSGDSYYEQYF.

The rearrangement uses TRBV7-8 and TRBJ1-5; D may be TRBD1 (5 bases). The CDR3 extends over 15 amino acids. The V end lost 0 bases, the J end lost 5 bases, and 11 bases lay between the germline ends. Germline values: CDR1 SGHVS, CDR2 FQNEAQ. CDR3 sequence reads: CASSLAPGKDQPQHF. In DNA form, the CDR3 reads TGTGCCAGCAGCTTAGCCCCAGGGAAGGATCAGCCCCAGCATTTT. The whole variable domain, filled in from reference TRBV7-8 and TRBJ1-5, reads GAGVSQSPRYKVAKRGQDVALRCDPISGHVSLFWYQQALGQGPEFLTYFQNEAQLDKSGLPSDRFFAERPEGSVSTLKIQRTQQEDSAVYLCASSLAPGKDQPQHFGDGTRLSIL.

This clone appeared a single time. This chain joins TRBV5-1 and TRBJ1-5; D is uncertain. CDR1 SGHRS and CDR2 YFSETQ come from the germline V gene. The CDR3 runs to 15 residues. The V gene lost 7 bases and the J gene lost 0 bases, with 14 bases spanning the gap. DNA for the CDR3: TGCGCCAGCTCTACGACACCAAATAGCAATCAGCCCCAGCATTTT. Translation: CASSTTPNSNQPQHF.

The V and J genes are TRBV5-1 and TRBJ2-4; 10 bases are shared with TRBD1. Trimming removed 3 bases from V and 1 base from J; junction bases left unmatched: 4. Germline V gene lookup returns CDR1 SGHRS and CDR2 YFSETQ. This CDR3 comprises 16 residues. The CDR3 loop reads CASSYDRGLAKNIQYF. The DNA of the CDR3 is TGCGCCAGCAGCTACGACAGGGGGCTGGCCAAAAACATTCAGTACTTC.

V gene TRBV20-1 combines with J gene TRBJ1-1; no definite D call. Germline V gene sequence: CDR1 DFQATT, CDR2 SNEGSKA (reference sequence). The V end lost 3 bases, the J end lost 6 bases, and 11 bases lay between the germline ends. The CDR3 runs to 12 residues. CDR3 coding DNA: TGCAGTGCTAGTCTCGAAACAGCTGAAGCTTTCTTT. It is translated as CSASLETAEAFF.

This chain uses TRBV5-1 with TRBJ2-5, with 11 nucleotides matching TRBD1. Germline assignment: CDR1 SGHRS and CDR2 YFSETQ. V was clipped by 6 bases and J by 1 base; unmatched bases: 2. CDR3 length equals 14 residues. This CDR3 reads CASTGTGGQETQYF. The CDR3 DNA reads TGCGCCAGCACCGGGACAGGGGGCCAAGAGACCCAGTACTTC.

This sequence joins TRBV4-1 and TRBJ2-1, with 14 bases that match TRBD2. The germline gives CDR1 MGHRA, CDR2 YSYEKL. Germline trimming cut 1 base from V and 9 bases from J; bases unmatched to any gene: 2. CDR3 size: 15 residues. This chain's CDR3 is CASSQGTSGGFEQFF. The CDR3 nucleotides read TGCGCCAGCAGCCAAGGGACTAGCGGGGGGTTTGAGCAGTTCTTC.

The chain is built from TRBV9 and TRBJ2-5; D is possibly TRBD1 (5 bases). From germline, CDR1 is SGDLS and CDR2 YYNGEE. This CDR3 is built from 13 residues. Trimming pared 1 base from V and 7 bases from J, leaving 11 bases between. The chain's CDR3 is CASSVKGYGTQYF. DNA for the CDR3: TGTGCCAGCAGCGTAAAGGGGTACGGGACCCAGTACTTC.